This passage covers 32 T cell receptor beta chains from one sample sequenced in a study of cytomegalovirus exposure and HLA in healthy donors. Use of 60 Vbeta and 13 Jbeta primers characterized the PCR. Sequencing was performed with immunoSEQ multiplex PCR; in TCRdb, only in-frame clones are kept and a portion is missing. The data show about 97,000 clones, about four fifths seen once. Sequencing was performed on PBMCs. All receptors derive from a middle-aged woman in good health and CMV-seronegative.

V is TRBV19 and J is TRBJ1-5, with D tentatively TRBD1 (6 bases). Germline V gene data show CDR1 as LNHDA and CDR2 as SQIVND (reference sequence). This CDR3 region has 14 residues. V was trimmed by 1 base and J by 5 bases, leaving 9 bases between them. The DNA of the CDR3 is TGTGCCAGTAGTATAGGACAGGAGTATCAGCCCCAGCATTTT. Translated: CASSIGQEYQPQHF.

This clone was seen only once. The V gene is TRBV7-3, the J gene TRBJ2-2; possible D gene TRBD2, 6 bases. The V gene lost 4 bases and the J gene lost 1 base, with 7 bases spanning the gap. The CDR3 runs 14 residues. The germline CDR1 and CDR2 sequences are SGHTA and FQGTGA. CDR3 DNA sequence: TGTGCCAGCAGCTCCGGGAGGAACACCGGGGAGCTGTTTTTT. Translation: CASSSGRNTGELFF.

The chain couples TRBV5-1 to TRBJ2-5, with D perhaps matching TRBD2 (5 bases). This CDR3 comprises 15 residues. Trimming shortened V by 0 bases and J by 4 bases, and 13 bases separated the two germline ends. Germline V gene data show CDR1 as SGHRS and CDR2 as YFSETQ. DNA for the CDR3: TGCGCCAGCAGCTTGGCCGGGAAGGTTGCAGAGACCCAGTACTTC. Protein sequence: CASSLAGKVAETQYF.

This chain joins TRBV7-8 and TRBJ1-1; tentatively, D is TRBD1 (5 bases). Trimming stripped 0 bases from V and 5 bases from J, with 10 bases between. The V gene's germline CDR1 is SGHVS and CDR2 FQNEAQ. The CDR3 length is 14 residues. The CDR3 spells CASSLAGAGTEAFF. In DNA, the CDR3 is TGTGCCAGCAGCTTAGCTGGGGCTGGTACTGAAGCTTTCTTT. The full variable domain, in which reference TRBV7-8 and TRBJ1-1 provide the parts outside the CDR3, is GAGVSQSPRYKVAKRGQDVALRCDPISGHVSLFWYQQALGQGPEFLTYFQNEAQLDKSGLPSDRFFAERPEGSVSTLKIQRTQQEDSAVYLCASSLAGAGTEAFFGQGTRLTVV.

The CDR3 sequence: CASSYSTVGAREQYF. In DNA form, the CDR3 reads TGTGCCAGCAGTTACTCTACGGTGGGAGCGCGGGAGCAGTACTTC. The chain is built from TRBV6-5 and TRBJ2-5, with 7 bases that match TRBD2. J gave up 11 bases and V 0 bases, and 12 bases lay outside the gene matches. The CDR3 has 15 residues. Germline V gene sequence: CDR1 MNHEY, CDR2 SVGAGI.

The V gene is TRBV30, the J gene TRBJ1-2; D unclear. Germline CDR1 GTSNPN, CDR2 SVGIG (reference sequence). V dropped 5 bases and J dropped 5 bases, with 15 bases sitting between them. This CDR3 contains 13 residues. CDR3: CAWGYSGSYGYTF. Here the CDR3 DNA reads TGTGCCTGGGGATACAGTGGGAGTTATGGCTACACCTTC. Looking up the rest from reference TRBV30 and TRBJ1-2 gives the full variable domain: SQTIHQWPATLVQPVGSPLSLECTVEGTSNPNLYWYRQAAGRGLQLLFYSVGIGQISSEVPQNLSASRPQDRQFILSSKKLLLSDSGFYLCAWGYSGSYGYTFGSGTRLTVV.

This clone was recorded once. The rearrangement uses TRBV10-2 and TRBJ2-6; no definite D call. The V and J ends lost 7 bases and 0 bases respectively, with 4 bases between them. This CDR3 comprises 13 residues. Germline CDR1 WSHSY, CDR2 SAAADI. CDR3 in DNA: TGCGCCAGCACAATCTCTGGGGCCAACGTCCTGACTTTC. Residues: CASTISGANVLTF.

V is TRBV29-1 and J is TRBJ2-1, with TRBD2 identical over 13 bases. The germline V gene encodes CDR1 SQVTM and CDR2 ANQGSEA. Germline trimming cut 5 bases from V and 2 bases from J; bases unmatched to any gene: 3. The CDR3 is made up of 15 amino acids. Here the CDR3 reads CSVSTSGGTYNEQFF. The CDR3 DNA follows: TGCAGCGTTTCGACTAGCGGGGGGACCTACAATGAGCAGTTCTTC.

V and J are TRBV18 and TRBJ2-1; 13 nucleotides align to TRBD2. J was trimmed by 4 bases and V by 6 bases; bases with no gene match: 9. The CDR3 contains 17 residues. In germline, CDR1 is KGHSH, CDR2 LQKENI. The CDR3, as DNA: TGTGCCAGCTCCCCTCGACTAGCGGGGGGACTTTACAATGAGCAGTTCTTC. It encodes CASSPRLAGGLYNEQFF.

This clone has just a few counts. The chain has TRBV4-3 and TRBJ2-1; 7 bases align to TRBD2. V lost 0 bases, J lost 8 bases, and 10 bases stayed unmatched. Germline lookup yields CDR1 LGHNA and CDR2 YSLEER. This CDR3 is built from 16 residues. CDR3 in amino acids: CASSQDQAGYPDEQFF. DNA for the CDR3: TGCGCCAGCAGCCAAGATCAAGCGGGGTACCCAGATGAGCAGTTCTTC.

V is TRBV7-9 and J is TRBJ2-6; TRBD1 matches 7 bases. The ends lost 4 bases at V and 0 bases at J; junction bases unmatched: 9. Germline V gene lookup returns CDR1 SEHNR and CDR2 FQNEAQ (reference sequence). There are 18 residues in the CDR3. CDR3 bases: TGTGCCAGCAGCTCAACCTGGACAGGCAACTCTGGGGCCAACGTCCTGACTTTC. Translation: CASSSTWTGNSGANVLTF.

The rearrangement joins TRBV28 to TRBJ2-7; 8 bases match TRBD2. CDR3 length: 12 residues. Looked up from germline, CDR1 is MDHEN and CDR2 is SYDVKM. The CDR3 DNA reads TGTGTCTCCGGTAGCGGGACATACGAGCAGTACTTC. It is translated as CVSGSGTYEQYF.

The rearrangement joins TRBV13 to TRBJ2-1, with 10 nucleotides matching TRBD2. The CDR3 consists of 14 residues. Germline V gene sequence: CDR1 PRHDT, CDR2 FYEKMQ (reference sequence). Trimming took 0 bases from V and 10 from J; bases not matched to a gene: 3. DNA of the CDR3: TGTGCCAGCAGCTTAGGGAGTAGCGGGAGGGAGCAGTTCTTC. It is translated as CASSLGSSGREQFF.

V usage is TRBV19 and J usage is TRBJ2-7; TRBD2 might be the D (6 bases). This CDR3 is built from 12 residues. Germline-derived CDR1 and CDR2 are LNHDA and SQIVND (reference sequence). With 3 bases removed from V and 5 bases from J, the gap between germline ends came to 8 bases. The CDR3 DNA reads TGTGCCAGTAGTATTGGGGGGAACGAGCAGTACTTC. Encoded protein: CASSIGGNEQYF.

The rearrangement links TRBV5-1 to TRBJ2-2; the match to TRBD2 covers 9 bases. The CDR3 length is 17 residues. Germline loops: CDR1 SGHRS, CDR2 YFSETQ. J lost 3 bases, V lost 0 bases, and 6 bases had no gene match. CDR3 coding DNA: TGCGCCAGCAGCTTGGCCATACAGCGGGGGGACACCGGGGAGCTGTTTTTT. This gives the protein CASSLAIQRGDTGELFF.

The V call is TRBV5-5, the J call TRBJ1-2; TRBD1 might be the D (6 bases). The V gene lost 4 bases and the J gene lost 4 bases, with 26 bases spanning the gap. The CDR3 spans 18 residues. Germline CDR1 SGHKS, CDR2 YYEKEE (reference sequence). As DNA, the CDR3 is TGTGCCAGCAGCCGGGGACACCCGACAGGCTATAGAGGCTATGGCTACACCTTC. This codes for CASSRGHPTGYRGYGYTF.

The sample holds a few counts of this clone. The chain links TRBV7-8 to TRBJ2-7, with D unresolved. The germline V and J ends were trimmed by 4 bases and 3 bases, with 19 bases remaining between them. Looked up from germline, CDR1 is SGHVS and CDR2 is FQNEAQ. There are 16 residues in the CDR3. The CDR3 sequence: CASSSQTSDLFYEQYF. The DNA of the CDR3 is TGTGCCAGCAGCTCACAAACCTCCGACTTATTCTACGAGCAGTACTTC.

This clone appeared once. The CDR3 nucleotides are TGTGCCGCTCGATCGGCAGGGGTAGGGACTGAAGCTTTCTTT. It encodes CAARSAGVGTEAFF. The chain combines TRBV19 with TRBJ1-1; D is possibly TRBD1 (6 bases). Germline V gene data show CDR1 as LNHDA and CDR2 as SQIVND (reference sequence). This CDR3 has 14 amino acids. Trimming took 11 bases from V and 5 from J, leaving 21 bases between them.

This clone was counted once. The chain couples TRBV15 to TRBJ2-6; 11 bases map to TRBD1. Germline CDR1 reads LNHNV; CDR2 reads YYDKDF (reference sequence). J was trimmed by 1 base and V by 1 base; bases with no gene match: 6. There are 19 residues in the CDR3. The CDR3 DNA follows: TGTGCCACCAGCAGAGGTCGGACAGGGGGCGGGTCTGGGGCCAACGTCCTGACTTTC. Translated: CATSRGRTGGGSGANVLTF.

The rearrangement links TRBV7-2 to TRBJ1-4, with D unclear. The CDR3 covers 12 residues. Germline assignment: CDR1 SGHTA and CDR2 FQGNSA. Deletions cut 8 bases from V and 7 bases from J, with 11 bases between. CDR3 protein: CASGGQGEKLFF. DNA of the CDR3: TGTGCCAGCGGCGGGCAAGGTGAAAAACTGTTTTTT.

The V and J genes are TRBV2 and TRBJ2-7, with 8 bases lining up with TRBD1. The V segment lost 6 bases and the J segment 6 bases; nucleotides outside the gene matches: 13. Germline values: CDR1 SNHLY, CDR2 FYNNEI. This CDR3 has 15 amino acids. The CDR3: CASSANPGQVSEQYF. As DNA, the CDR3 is TGTGCCAGCAGCGCTAACCCGGGACAGGTTTCCGAGCAGTACTTC.

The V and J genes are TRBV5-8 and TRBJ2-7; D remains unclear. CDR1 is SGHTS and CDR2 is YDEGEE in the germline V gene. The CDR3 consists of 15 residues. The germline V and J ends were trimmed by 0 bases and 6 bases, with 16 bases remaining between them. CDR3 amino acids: CASSLESVWASEQYF. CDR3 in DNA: TGTGCCAGCAGCTTGGAGTCAGTTTGGGCGTCCGAGCAGTACTTC.

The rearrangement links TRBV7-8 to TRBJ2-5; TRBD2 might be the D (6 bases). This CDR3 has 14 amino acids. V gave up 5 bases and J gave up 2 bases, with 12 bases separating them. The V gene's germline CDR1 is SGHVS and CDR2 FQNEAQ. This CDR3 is CASSPQTRQETQYF. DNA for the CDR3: TGTGCCAGCAGCCCCCAGACTAGACAAGAGACCCAGTACTTC.

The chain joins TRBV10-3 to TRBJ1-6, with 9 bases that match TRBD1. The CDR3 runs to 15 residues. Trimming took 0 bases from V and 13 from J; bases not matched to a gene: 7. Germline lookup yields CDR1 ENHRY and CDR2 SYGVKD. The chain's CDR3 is CAISESTGQGVPLHF. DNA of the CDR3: TGTGCCATCAGTGAGTCGACGGGACAGGGAGTCCCCCTCCACTTT.

CDR3 region: CASSLGDDRDPTIYF. CDR3 nucleotides: TGTGCCAGCAGCTTAGGGGATGACAGGGACCCCACCATATATTTT. The V call is TRBV7-9, the J call TRBJ1-3, with 7 bases lining up with TRBD1. The length of the CDR3 is 15 residues. Germline lookup yields CDR1 SEHNR and CDR2 FQNEAQ (reference sequence). Trimming at V came to 1 base and at J to 9 bases, leaving 9 bases not matched to a gene.

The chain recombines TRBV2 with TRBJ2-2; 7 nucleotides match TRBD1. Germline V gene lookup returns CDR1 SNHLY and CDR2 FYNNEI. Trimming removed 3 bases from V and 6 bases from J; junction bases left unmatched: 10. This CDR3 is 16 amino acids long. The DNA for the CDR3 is TGTGCCAGCAGTGATGTCCCGACAGGGTGGTCCGGGGAGCTGTTTTTT. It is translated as CASSDVPTGWSGELFF. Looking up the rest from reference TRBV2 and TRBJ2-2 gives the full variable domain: EPEVTQTPSHQVTQMGQEVILRCVPISNHLYFYWYRQILGQKVEFLVSFYNNEISEKSEIFDDQFSVERPDGSNFTLKIRSTKLEDSAMYFCASSDVPTGWSGELFFGEGSRLTVL.

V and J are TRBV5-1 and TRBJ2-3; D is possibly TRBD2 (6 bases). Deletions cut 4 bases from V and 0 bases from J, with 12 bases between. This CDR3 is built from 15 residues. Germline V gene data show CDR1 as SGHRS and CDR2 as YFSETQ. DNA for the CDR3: TGCGCCAGCAGCCCAGGAGGGGCCAGCACAGATACGCAGTATTTT. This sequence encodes CASSPGGASTDTQYF. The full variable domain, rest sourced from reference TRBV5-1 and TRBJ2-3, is KAGVTQTPRYLIKTRGQQVTLSCSPISGHRSVSWYQQTPGQGLQFLFEYFSETQRNKGNFPGRFSGRQFSNSRSEMNVSTLELGDSALYLCASSPGGASTDTQYFGPGTRLTVL.

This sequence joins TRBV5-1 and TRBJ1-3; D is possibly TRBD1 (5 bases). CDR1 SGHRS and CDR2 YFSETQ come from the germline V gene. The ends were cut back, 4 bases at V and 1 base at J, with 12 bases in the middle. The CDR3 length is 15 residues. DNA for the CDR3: TGCGCCAGCAGCCAGAATCGACAGTCTGGAAACACCATATATTTT. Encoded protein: CASSQNRQSGNTIYF. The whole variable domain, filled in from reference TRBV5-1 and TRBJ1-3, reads KAGVTQTPRYLIKTRGQQVTLSCSPISGHRSVSWYQQTPGQGLQFLFEYFSETQRNKGNFPGRFSGRQFSNSRSEMNVSTLELGDSALYLCASSQNRQSGNTIYFGEGSWLTVV.

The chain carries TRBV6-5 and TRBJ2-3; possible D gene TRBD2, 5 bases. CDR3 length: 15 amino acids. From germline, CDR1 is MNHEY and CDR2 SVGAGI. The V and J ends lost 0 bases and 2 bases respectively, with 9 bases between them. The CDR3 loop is CASSYSGLFTDTQYF. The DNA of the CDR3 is TGTGCCAGCAGTTACTCTGGACTCTTCACAGATACGCAGTATTTT.

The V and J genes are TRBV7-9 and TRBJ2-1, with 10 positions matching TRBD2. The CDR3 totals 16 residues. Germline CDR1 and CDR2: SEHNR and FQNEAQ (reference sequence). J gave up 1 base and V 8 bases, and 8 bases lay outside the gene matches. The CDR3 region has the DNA TGTGCCAGCGAAAGAGAGCGGGAGGGTTCCTACAATGAGCAGTTCTTC. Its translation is CASEREREGSYNEQFF. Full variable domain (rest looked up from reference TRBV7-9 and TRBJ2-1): DTGVSQNPRHKITKRGQNVTFRCDPISEHNRLYWYRQTLGQGPEFLTYFQNEAQLEKSRLLSDRFSAERPKGSFSTLEIQRTEQGDSAMYLCASEREREGSYNEQFFGPGTRLTVL.

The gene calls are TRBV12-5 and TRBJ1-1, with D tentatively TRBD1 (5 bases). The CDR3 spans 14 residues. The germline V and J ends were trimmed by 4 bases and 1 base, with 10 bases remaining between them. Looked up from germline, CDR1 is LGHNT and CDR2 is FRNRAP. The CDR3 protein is CASGYGGRNTEAFF. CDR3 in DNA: TGTGCTAGTGGTTACGGGGGAAGGAACACTGAAGCTTTCTTT.

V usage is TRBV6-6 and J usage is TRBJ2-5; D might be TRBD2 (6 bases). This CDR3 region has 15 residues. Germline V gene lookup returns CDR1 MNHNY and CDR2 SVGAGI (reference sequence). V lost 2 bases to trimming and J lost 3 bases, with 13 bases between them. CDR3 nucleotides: TGTGCCAGCAGTTACGGAAGCGGAGGGGAAGAGACCCAGTACTTC. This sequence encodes CASSYGSGGEETQYF.